The present entry profiles one T cell receptor beta chain with its context. The record originates from a study of CD8 T cells in Susac syndrome. TCR beta from blood CD8+ and CD4+ T cells was sequenced. TEMRA cells were FACS-enriched and CD8+ and CD4+ T cells negatively isolated. RNA, at about 0.45 to 1 ug, was reverse transcribed with random hexamers. An immunoSEQ multiplex PCR amplified TCR beta CDR3 over 54 Vbeta and 13 Jbeta. TCRdb fed the immunoSEQ multiplex PCR reads into MiXCR, producing one record per CDR3 protein. The sample carries over 150,000 distinct CDR3 sequences, roughly 94% recorded once. The length of the CDR3 is 14 residues. Trimming took 3 bases from V and 0 from J, leaving 9 bases between them. Germline CDR1 is MNHNS and CDR2 is SASEGT.

The rearrangement links TRBV6-1 to TRBJ2-7, with unresolved D. Sequencing used CD4+ T cells from PBMCs. The receptor's source is a human donor with Susac syndrome. DNA of the CDR3: TGTGCCAGCAGTGAGCAGGAGATCTCCTACGAGCAGTACTTC. Translating gives CASSEQEISYEQYF.